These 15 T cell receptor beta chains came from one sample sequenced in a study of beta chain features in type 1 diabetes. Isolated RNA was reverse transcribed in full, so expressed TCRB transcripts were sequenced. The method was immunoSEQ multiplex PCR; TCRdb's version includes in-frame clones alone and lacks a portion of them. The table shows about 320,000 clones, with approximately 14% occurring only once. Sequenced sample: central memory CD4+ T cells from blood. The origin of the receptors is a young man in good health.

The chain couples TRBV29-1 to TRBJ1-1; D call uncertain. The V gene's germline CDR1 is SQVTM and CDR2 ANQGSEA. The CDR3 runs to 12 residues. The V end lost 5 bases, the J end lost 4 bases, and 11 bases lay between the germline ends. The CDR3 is CSVFARSTEAFF. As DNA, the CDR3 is TGCAGCGTTTTTGCGCGGAGCACTGAAGCTTTCTTT.

CDR3 DNA: TGTGCCAGCAGTCAATTCTTTAGCGGGAGGAGGGCGGACAATGAGCAGTTCTTC. Amino acid sequence: CASSQFFSGRRADNEQFF. This chain connects TRBV27 to TRBJ2-1; 10 bases align to TRBD2. Germline V gene data show CDR1 as MNHEY and CDR2 as SMNVEV (reference sequence). V was clipped by 5 bases and J by 5 bases; unmatched bases: 15. This CDR3 is 18 amino acids long.

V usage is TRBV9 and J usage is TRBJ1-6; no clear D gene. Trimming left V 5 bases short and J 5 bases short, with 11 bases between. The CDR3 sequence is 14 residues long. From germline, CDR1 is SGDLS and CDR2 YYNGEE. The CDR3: CASSAGINNSPLHF. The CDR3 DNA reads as TGTGCCAGCAGTGCCGGGATAAATAATTCACCCCTCCACTTT.

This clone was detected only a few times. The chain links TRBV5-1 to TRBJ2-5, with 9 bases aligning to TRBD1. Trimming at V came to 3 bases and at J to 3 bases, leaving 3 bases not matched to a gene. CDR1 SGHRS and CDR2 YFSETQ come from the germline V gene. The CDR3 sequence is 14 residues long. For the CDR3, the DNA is TGCGCCAGCAGCTCGGGACAGGGAAAAGAGACCCAGTACTTC. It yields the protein CASSSGQGKETQYF.

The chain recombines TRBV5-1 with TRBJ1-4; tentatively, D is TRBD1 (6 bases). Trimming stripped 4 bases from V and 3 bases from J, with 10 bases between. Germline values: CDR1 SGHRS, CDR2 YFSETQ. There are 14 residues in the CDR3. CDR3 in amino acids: CASSRTASNEKLFF. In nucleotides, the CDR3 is TGCGCCAGCAGCCGGACAGCTTCTAATGAAAAACTGTTTTTT.

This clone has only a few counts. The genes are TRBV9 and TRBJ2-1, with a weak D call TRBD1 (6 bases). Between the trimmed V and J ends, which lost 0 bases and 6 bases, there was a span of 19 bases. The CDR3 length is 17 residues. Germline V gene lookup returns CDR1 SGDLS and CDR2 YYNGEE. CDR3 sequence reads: CASSVGAAIGQLNEQFF. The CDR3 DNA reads TGTGCCAGCAGCGTAGGGGCAGCCATAGGACAGCTCAATGAGCAGTTCTTC. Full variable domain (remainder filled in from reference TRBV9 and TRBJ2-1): DSGVTQTPKHLITATGQRVTLRCSPRSGDLSVYWYQQSLDQGLQFLIQYYNGEERAKGNILERFSAQQFPDLHSELNLSSLELGDSALYFCASSVGAAIGQLNEQFFGPGTRLTVL.

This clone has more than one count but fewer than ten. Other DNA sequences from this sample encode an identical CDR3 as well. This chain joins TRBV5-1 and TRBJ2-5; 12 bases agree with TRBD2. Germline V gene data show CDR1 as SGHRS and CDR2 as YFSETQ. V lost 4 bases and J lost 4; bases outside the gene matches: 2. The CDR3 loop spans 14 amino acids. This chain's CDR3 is CASSLGLAGETQYF. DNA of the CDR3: TGCGCCAGCAGCCTGGGACTAGCGGGAGAGACCCAGTACTTC.

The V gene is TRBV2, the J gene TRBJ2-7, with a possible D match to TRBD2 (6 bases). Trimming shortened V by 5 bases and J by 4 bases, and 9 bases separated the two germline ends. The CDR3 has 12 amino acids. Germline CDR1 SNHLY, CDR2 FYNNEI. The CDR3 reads CASSPRGYEQYF. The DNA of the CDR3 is TGTGCCAGCAGTCCTCGGGGGTACGAGCAGTACTTC.

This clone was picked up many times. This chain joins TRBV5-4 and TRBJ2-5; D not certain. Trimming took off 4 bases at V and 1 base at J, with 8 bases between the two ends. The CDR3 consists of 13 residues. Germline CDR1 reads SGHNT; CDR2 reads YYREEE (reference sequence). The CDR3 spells CASSAGFQETQYF. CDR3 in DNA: TGTGCCAGCAGCGCCGGGTTCCAAGAGACCCAGTACTTC.

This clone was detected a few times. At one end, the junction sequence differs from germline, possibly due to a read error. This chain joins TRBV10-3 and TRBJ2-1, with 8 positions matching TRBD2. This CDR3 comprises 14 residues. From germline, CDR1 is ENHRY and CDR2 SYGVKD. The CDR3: CASSEVSGGSGQFF. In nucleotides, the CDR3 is TGTGCCAGCAGTGAAGTGAGCGGGGGTAGTGGGCAGTTCTTC.

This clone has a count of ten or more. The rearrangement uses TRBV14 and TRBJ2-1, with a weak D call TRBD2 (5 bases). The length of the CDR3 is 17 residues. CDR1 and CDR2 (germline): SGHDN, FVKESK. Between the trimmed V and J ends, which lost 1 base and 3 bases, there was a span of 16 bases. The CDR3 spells CASSQVIPGYDYNEQFF. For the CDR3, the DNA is TGTGCCAGCAGCCAAGTAATCCCGGGATATGACTACAATGAGCAGTTCTTC. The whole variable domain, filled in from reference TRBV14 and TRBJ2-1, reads EAGVTQFPSHSVIEKGQTVTLRCDPISGHDNLYWYRRVMGKEIKFLLHFVKESKQDESGMPNNRFLAERTGGTYSTLKVQPAELEDSGVYFCASSQVIPGYDYNEQFFGPGTRLTVL.

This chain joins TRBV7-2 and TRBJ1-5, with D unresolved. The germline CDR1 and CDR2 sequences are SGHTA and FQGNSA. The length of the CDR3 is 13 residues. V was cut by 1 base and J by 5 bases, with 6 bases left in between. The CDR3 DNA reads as TGTGCCAGCAGCTTAGATCAATATCAGCCCCAGCATTTT. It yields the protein CASSLDQYQPQHF.

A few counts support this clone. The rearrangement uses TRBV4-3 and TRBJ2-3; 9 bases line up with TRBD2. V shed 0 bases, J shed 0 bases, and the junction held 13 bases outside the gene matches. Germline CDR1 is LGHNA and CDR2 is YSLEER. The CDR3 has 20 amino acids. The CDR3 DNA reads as TGCGCCAGCAGCCAAGATAGACAGCTAGCGGGAACACCTAGCACAGATACGCAGTATTTT. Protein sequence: CASSQDRQLAGTPSTDTQYF.

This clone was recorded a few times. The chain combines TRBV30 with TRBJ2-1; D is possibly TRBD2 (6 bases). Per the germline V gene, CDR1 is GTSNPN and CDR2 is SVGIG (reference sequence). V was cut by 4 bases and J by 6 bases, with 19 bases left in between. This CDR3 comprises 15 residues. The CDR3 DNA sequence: TGTGCCTGGACTATCCGGGACTCCGTTTTCAATGAGCAGTTCTTC. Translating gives CAWTIRDSVFNEQFF.

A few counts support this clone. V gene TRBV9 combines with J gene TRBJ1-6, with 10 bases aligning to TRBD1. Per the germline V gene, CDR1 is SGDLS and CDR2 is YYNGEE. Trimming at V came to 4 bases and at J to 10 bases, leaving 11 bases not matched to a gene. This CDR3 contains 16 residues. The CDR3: CASSSHPGTGASPLHF. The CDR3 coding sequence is TGTGCCAGCAGCTCACACCCCGGGACAGGGGCGTCACCCCTCCACTTT.